These T cell receptor beta chains were read from a single sample in a study of cytomegalovirus exposure and HLA in healthy donors. Data came from immunoSEQ multiplex PCR; TCRdb stores just in-frame clones and leaves some out. The sample lists about 92,000 clones; less than 70% were seen once. The sequenced material came from PBMCs. The receptors shown here come from a man between 50 and 59 years old in good health and CMV-seronegative. Both conserved end residues are part of each CDR3. A D gene is named only where the DNA matches it firmly. Size tells how often a clone was seen (once, few, many) or the class of an expanded clone, and some rows leave it out.

j_call d_call v_call clone_size cdr3_aa cdr3_nt
TRBJ1-4 - TRBV9 - CASSVGGSTNEKLFF TGTGCCAGCAGCGTAGGCGGTTCAACTAATGAAAAACTGTTTTTT
TRBJ2-3 TRBD2 TRBV29-1 - CSVETSGGGDTQYF TGCAGCGTTGAGACTAGCGGGGGTGGTGATACGCAGTATTTT
TRBJ1-3 TRBD1 TRBV30 few CAWSIGDRGSWGNTIYF TGTGCCTGGAGTATCGGGGACAGAGGGTCCTGGGGAAACACCATATATTTT
TRBJ2-7 - TRBV30 - CAWSADTAYEQYF TGTGCCTGGAGTGCAGACACCGCCTACGAGCAGTACTTC
TRBJ2-3 - TRBV7-2 - CASSAGSSTLSDTQYF TGTGCCAGCAGCGCCGGGAGCAGCACTCTATCAGATACGCAGTATTTT
TRBJ2-2 - TRBV19 - CASSLYTGELFF TGTGCCAGTAGCTTATACACCGGGGAGCTGTTTTTT
TRBJ1-2 - TRBV30 - CAWLNRVSYGYTF TGTGCCTGGTTGAACAGGGTTAGTTATGGCTACACCTTC
TRBJ1-1 TRBD1 TRBV7-3 - CASSLTTGVTEAFF TGTGCCAGCAGCTTAACGACAGGGGTTACTGAAGCTTTCTTT
TRBJ2-3 - TRBV7-7 - CASSPLGFNPDTQYF TGTGCTAGCAGCCCCTTGGGCTTCAACCCAGATACGCAGTATTTT
TRBJ2-2 - TRBV5-1 - CASSLDRDNTGELFF TGCGCCAGCAGCTTGGACAGGGATAACACCGGGGAGCTGTTTTTT
TRBJ1-1 - TRBV15 - CATSREARRTEAFF TGTGCCACCAGCAGAGAGGCGCGGAGGACTGAAGCTTTCTTT
TRBJ2-1 TRBD2 TRBV9 - CASSERLAGGHNEQFF TGTGCCAGCAGCGAAAGACTAGCGGGGGGACACAATGAGCAGTTCTTC
TRBJ2-3 - TRBV4-3 - CASSTRATDTQYF TGCGCCAGCAGCACTAGGGCCACAGATACGCAGTATTTT
TRBJ1-5 TRBD1 TRBV23-1 few CASSQTGNQPQHF TGCGCCAGCAGTCAGACAGGGAATCAGCCCCAGCATTTT
TRBJ2-1 - TRBV11-3 - CASSQLDEQFF TGTGCCAGCAGCCAACTAGATGAGCAGTTCTTC
TRBJ1-1 - TRBV29-1 few CSVSTGNTEAFF TGCAGCGTTAGTACAGGGAACACTGAAGCTTTCTTT
TRBJ2-3 - TRBV7-9 few CASSLASADTQYF TGTGCCAGCAGCTTAGCGAGCGCCGATACGCAGTATTTT
TRBJ2-6 - TRBV9 - CASSAAGSPSVSGANVLTF TGTGCCAGCAGCGCAGCAGGGTCCCCGAGTGTCTCTGGGGCCAACGTCCTGACTTTC
TRBJ1-1 TRBD1 TRBV5-1 - CASRSQGRGRSEAFF TGCGCCAGCAGATCACAGGGGAGAGGCCGGTCTGAAGCTTTCTTT
TRBJ1-3 - TRBV11-2 once CASSPEAGNTIYF TGTGCCAGCAGCCCGGAGGCCGGAAACACCATATATTTT
TRBJ2-1 - TRBV5-6 - CASSLWQGYYNEQFF TGTGCCAGCAGCTTGTGGCAGGGATACTACAATGAGCAGTTCTTC
TRBJ1-1 - TRBV15 - CATSRETPILAGDTEAFF TGTGCCACCAGCAGAGAAACCCCAATATTAGCGGGGGACACTGAAGCTTTCTTT
TRBJ1-2 - TRBV5-1 - CASSLGRNDYGYTF TGCGCCAGCAGCTTGGGCAGGAATGACTATGGCTACACCTTC
TRBJ1-6 - TRBV5-1 - CASSFEVTANSPLHF TGCGCCAGCAGCTTTGAGGTGACGGCCAATTCACCCCTCCACTTT
TRBJ2-2 - TRBV15 - CATSREDRNTGELFF TGTGCCACCAGCAGGGAAGACAGGAACACCGGGGAGCTGTTTTTT
TRBJ1-1 - TRBV13 - CASSLGRRGTEAFF TGTGCCAGCAGCTTAGGGCGACGGGGAACTGAAGCTTTCTTT
TRBJ2-2 - TRBV5-1 - CASSLAEAGELFF TGCGCCAGCAGCTTGGCCGAGGCCGGGGAGCTGTTTTTT
TRBJ1-4 - TRBV29-1 few CSTQRGPNEKLFF TGCAGCACCCAGAGAGGGCCTAATGAAAAACTGTTTTTT
TRBJ2-3 - TRBV5-1 - CASSLAGPDTQYF TGCGCCAGCAGCTTGGCAGGCCCAGATACGCAGTATTTT
TRBJ1-5 - TRBV7-8 - CASSSLTGHHSNQPQHF TGTGCCAGCAGCTCTCTCACAGGACACCATAGCAATCAGCCCCAGCATTTT
TRBJ1-2 - TRBV27 - CASAREAGSADYGYTF TGTGCCAGCGCCCGGGAGGCGGGTAGTGCAGACTATGGCTACACCTTC
TRBJ2-6 - TRBV29-1 - CSVLLEPGANVLTF TGCAGCGTTTTGTTAGAACCTGGGGCCAACGTCCTGACTTTC
TRBJ2-1 TRBD2 TRBV2 - CASRAGLAGGSYNEQFF TGTGCCAGCAGGGCGGGCTTAGCGGGGGGTTCCTACAATGAGCAGTTCTTC
TRBJ2-5 TRBD2 TRBV5-6 few CASSLVPSGRAGTQYF TGTGCCAGCAGCTTGGTTCCTAGCGGGAGGGCCGGGACCCAGTACTTC
TRBJ2-7 TRBD1 TRBV7-2 - CASSPRQGLYEQYF TGTGCCAGCAGCCCCAGACAGGGCCTCTACGAGCAGTACTTC
TRBJ2-1 TRBD2 TRBV30 - CAWDEGLAEDEQFF TGTGCCTGGGACGAGGGACTAGCGGAGGATGAGCAGTTCTTC
TRBJ1-2 - TRBV20-1 - CSAQGFGGYTF TGCAGTGCTCAGGGTTTTGGTGGCTACACCTTC
TRBJ1-5 TRBD1 TRBV30 - CAWSDRTGQPQHF TGTGCCTGGAGTGACCGGACAGGGCAGCCCCAGCATTTT
TRBJ2-7 - TRBV19 - CASSILAGGSYEQYF TGTGCCAGTAGTATATTAGCCGGAGGCTCCTACGAGCAGTACTTC
TRBJ2-7 TRBD2 TRBV10-3 - CAISGGAFSYEQYF TGTGCCATCAGCGGGGGGGCTTTTTCCTACGAGCAGTACTTC
TRBJ2-3 - TRBV4-2 few CASSQDLGGFTDTQYF TGTGCCAGCAGCCAAGATTTGGGAGGCTTCACAGATACGCAGTATTTT
TRBJ1-1 TRBD1 TRBV11-2 - CASSLRGQVNTEAFF TGTGCCAGCAGCTTAAGAGGACAGGTAAACACTGAAGCTTTCTTT
TRBJ1-4 - TRBV25-1 once CASSDWTVNNEKLFF TGTGCCAGCAGTGATTGGACAGTAAATAATGAAAAACTGTTTTTT
TRBJ1-5 - TRBV12-5 - CARVEVSYSNQPQHF TGTGCTAGGGTGGAGGTCAGCTATAGCAATCAGCCCCAGCATTTT
TRBJ2-1 TRBD2 TRBV7-6 - CASSLGGGTSVGEQFF TGTGCCAGCAGCTTAGGGGGGGGTACTAGCGTGGGTGAGCAGTTCTTC
TRBJ1-2 TRBD1 TRBV29-1 - CSASGQGGYGYTF TGCAGCGCTTCGGGACAGGGAGGCTATGGCTACACCTTC
TRBJ2-3 TRBD2 TRBV2 few CASSEQGGGDTQYF TGTGCCAGCAGTGAACAGGGCGGGGGAGATACGCAGTATTTT
TRBJ2-5 - TRBV28 - CASRTGLWETQYF TGTGCCAGCAGGACGGGACTCTGGGAGACCCAGTACTTC
TRBJ1-4 TRBD1 TRBV5-1 - CASQRTGATNEKLFF TGCGCCAGCCAGAGGACAGGCGCAACTAATGAAAAACTGTTTTTT
TRBJ1-5 - TRBV30 - CAWSVAGLPPQHF TGTGCCTGGAGTGTGGCAGGGCTGCCGCCCCAGCATTTT
TRBJ1-5 - TRBV5-1 - CASSLDPGSNQPQHF TGCGCCAGCAGCTTGGATCCGGGTTCCAATCAGCCCCAGCATTTT
TRBJ1-3 TRBD1 TRBV19 few CASSASTGYGNTIYF TGTGCCAGTAGTGCTTCGACAGGGTATGGAAACACCATATATTTT
TRBJ2-7 - TRBV4-1 - CASSQVGANSYEQYF TGCGCCAGCAGCCAAGTGGGGGCAAATTCCTACGAGCAGTACTTC